The 4 T cell receptor beta chains given below trace back to one sample, sequenced in a study of early T cells in non-severe SARS-CoV-2 infection. Each CDR3 protein is one row after TCRdb ran MiXCR on the 5' RACE reads. This sample yields some 49,000 distinct CDR3 sequences, of which approximately 8% are seen a single time; around 4.5% belongs to the top ten. The sequencing input was whole blood. The receptors shown here come from an adult who was a healthcare worker with PCR-confirmed SARS-CoV-2 infection or an uninfected control (not recorded which).

This chain uses TRBV12-3 or TRBV12-4 with TRBJ2-1; the match to TRBD2 covers 9 bases. The ends lost 2 bases at V and 6 bases at J; junction bases unmatched: 2. The CDR3 extends over 14 amino acids. Here the CDR3 reads CASSLLREGNEQFF. DNA for the CDR3: TGTGCCAGCAGTTTACTGCGGGAGGGCAATGAGCAGTTCTTC.

This chain connects TRBV5-8 to TRBJ2-7; weak D call: TRBD1 (5 bases). V lost 4 bases and J 3 bases, leaving 11 bases between the germline ends. This CDR3 has 13 amino acids. Germline CDR1 reads SGHTS; CDR2 reads YDEGEE. CDR3 loop: CASSPFTGYEQYF. As DNA, the CDR3 is TGTGCCAGCAGCCCTTTTACAGGCTACGAGCAGTACTTC.

This clonotype was counted a few times. This chain connects TRBV5-1 to TRBJ2-1; D may be TRBD2 (6 bases). V lost 7 bases and J 5 bases, leaving 13 bases between the germline ends. The CDR3 length is 13 residues. Germline CDR1 is SGHRS and CDR2 is YFSETQ. The CDR3 DNA sequence: TGCGCCAGCCGGGAGAGCGAGAACAATGAGCAGTTCTTC. Translating gives CASRESENNEQFF.

The chain carries TRBV15 and TRBJ2-7; D remains ambiguous. CDR1 is LNHNV and CDR2 is YYDKDF in the germline V gene (reference sequence). V lost 0 bases and J 2 bases, leaving 11 bases between the germline ends. This CDR3 region has 15 residues. In DNA form, the CDR3 reads TGTGCCACCAGCAGAGAAGTACACGGCACCTACGAGCAGTACTTC. This encodes CATSREVHGTYEQYF.